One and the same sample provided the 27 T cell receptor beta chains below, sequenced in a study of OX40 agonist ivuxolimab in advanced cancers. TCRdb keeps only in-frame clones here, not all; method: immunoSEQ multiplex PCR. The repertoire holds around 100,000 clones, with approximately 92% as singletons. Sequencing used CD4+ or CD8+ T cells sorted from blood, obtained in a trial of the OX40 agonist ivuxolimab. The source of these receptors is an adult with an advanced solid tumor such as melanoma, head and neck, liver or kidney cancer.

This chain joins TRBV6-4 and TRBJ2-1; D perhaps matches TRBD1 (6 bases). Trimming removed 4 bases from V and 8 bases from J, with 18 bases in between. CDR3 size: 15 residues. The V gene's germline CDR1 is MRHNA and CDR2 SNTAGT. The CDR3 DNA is TGTGCCAGCAGTGTGGCGGCAGGGGTGGTCGATGAGCAGTTCTTC. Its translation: CASSVAAGVVDEQFF.

In nucleotides, the CDR3 is TGTGCCTGGAGTCAAGGTATCTCTGGAAACACCATATATTTT. This codes for CAWSQGISGNTIYF. The chain carries TRBV30 and TRBJ1-3; D uncertain. CDR3 length: 14 residues. The germline V and J ends were trimmed by 2 bases and 0 bases, with 8 bases remaining between them. Germline assignment: CDR1 GTSNPN and CDR2 SVGIG (reference sequence).

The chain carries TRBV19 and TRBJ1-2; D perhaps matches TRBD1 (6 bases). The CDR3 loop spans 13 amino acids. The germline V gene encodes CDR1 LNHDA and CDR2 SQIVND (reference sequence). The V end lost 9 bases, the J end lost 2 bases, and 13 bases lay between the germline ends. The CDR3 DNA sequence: TGTGCCAGCCAAGACACAGGGAACTATGGCTACACCTTC. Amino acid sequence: CASQDTGNYGYTF.

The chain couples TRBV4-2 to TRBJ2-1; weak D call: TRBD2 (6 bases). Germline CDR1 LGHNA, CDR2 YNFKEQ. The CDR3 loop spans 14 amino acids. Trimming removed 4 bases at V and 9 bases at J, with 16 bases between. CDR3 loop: CASSRGDPSFEQFF. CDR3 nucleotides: TGTGCCAGCAGCCGGGGGGACCCCAGTTTTGAGCAGTTCTTC.

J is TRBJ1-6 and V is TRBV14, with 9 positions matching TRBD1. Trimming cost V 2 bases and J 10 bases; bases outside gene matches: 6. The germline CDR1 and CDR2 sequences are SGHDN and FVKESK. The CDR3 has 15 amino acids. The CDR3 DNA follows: TGTGCCAGCAGCCAAACCGGGACAGGGAGGTCACCCCTCCACTTT. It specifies CASSQTGTGRSPLHF.

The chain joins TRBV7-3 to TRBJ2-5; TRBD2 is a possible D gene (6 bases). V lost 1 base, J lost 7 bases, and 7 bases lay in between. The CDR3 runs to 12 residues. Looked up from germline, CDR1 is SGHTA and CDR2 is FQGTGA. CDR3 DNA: TGTGCCAGCAGCTTAATGGAGGGGACCCAGTACTTC. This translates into CASSLMEGTQYF.

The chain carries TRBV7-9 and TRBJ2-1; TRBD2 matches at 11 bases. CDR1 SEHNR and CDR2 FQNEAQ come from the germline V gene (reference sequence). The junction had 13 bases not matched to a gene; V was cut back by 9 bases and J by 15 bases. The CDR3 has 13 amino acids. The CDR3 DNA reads TGTGCCAGTGGACTAGCGGGCCTGATCCTTCTGTTCTTC. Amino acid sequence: CASGLAGLILLFF.

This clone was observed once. The chain's CDR3 is CASSDIASGNTIYF. The DNA for the CDR3 is TGTGCCAGCAGTGATATAGCTTCTGGAAACACCATATATTTT. This rearrangement joins TRBV2 to TRBJ1-3; no definite D call. V lost 3 bases and J lost 1, with 7 bases in between. The CDR3 spans 14 residues. The germline CDR1 and CDR2 sequences are SNHLY and FYNNEI.

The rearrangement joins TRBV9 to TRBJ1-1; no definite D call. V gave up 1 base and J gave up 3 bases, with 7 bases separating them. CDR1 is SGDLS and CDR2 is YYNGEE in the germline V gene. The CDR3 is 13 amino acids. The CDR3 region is CASSVLVDTEAFF. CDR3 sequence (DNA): TGTGCCAGCAGCGTACTCGTCGACACTGAAGCTTTCTTT.

This CDR3 reads CASSTTTQASYGYTF. CDR3 nucleotides: TGTGCCAGCAGTACCACCACTCAAGCCTCTTATGGCTACACCTTC. The chain combines TRBV6-1 with TRBJ1-2; D is undetermined. This CDR3 is built from 15 residues. The germline gives CDR1 MNHNS, CDR2 SASEGT. The germline V and J ends were trimmed by 5 bases and 5 bases, with 18 bases remaining between them.

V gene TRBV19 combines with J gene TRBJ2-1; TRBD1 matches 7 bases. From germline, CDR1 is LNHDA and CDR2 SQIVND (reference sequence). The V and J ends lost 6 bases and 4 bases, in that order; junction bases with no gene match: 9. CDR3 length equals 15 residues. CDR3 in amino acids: CASSDRPTGYNEQFF. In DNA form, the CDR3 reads TGTGCCAGTAGCGACAGACCGACAGGGTACAATGAGCAGTTCTTC.

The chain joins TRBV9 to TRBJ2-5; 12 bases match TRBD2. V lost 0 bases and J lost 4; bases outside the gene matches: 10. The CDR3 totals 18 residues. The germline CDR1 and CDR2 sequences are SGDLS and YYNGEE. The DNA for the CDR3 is TGTGCCAGCAGCGTAGGTCCTAGCGGGAGGGCCCTCGGAGAGACCCAGTACTTC. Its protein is CASSVGPSGRALGETQYF. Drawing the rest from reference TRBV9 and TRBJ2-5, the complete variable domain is DSGVTQTPKHLITATGQRVTLRCSPRSGDLSVYWYQQSLDQGLQFLIQYYNGEERAKGNILERFSAQQFPDLHSELNLSSLELGDSALYFCASSVGPSGRALGETQYFGPGTRLLVL.

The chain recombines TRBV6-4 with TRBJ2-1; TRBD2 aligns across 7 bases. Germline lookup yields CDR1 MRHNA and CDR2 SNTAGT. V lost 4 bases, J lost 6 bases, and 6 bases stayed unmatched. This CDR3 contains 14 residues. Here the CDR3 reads CASSGERGSNEQFF. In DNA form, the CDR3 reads TGTGCCAGCAGTGGGGAGCGGGGAAGCAATGAGCAGTTCTTC.

The CDR3 protein is CASSLPETGIGSPLHF. CDR3 nucleotides: TGTGCCAGCAGCCTCCCGGAGACAGGGATTGGCTCACCCCTCCACTTT. The gene calls are TRBV5-6 and TRBJ1-6; 7 bases map to TRBD1. Germline CDR1 SGHDT, CDR2 YYEEEE. The CDR3 totals 16 residues. Germline trimming cut 4 bases from V and 10 bases from J; bases unmatched to any gene: 14.

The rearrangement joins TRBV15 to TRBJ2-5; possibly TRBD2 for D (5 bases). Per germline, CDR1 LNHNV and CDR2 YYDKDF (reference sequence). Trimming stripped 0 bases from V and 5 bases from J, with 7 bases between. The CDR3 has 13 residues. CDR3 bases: TGTGCCACCAGCAGAGATCTAGCCGAGACCCAGTACTTC. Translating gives CATSRDLAETQYF.

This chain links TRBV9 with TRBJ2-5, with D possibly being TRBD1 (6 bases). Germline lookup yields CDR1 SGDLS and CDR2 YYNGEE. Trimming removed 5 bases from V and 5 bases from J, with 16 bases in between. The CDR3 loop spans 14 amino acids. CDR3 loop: CASSSGTWGETQYF. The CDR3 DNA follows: TGTGCCAGCAGTTCCGGGACATGGGGGGAGACCCAGTACTTC.

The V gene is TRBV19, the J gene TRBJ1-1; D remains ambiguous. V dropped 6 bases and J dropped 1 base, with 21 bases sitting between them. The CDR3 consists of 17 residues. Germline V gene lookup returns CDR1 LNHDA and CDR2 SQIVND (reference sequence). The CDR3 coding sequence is TGTGCCAGTAGACGAGAGATGAGAAGACACTGGAACACTGAAGCTTTCTTT. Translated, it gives CASRREMRRHWNTEAFF.

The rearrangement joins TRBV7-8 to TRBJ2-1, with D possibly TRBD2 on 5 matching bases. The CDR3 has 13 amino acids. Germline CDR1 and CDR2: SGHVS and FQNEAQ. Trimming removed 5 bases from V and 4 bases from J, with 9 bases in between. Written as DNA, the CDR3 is TGTGCCAGCAGCCCCGGGGTATACAATGAGCAGTTCTTC. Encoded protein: CASSPGVYNEQFF. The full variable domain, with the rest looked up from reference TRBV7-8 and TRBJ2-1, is GAGVSQSPRYKVAKRGQDVALRCDPISGHVSLFWYQQALGQGPEFLTYFQNEAQLDKSGLPSDRFFAERPEGSVSTLKIQRTQQEDSAVYLCASSPGVYNEQFFGPGTRLTVL.

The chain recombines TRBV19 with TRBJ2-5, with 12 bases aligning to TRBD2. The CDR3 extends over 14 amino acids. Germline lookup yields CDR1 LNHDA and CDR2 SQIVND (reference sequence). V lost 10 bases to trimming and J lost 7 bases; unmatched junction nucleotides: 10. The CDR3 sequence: CATGTSGLQGTQYF. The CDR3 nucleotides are TGTGCCACCGGGACTAGCGGGCTCCAGGGGACCCAGTACTTC.

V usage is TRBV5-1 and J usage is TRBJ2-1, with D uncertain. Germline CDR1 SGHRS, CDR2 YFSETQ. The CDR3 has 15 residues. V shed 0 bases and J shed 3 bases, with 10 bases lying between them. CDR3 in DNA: TGCGCCAGCAGCTTGGTCGAAAATAACTACAATGAGCAGTTCTTC. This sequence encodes CASSLVENNYNEQFF.

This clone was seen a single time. As DNA, the CDR3 is TGTGCCAGCAGCTTTTCTGCCCCCTCTGGGGCCAACGTCCTGACTTTC. Translating it yields CASSFSAPSGANVLTF. The chain joins TRBV7-9 to TRBJ2-6; D unclear. CDR3 length: 16 amino acids. V lost 3 bases and J 0 bases, leaving 9 bases between the germline ends. Germline V lookup: CDR1 SEHNR, CDR2 FQNEAQ (reference sequence).

CDR3 region: CASSSSGATQYF. Written as DNA, the CDR3 is TGTGCCAGCAGTTCGTCAGGGGCTACGCAGTATTTT. The V and J genes are TRBV27 and TRBJ2-3, with a possible D match to TRBD1 (6 bases). This CDR3 has 12 residues. Per the germline V gene, CDR1 is MNHEY and CDR2 is SMNVEV (reference sequence). Trimming pared 4 bases from V and 8 bases from J, leaving 10 bases between.

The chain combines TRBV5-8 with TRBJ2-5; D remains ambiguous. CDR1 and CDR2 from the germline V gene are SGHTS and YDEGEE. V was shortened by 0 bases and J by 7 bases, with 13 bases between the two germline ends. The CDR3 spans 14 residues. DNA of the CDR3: TGTGCCAGCAGCTTGGGCCCGGCAAGCCGGACCCAGTACTTC. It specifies CASSLGPASRTQYF. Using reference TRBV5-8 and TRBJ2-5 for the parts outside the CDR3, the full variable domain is EAGVTQSPTHLIKTRGQQATLRCSPISGHTSVYWYQQALGLGLQFLLWYDEGEERNRGNFPPRFSGRQFPNYSSELNVNALELEDSALYLCASSLGPASRTQYFGPGTRLLVL.

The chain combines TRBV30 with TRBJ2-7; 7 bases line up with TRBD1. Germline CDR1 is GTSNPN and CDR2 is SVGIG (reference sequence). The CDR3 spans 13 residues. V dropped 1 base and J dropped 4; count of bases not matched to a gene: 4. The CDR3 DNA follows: TGTGCCTGGAGTGGGCTGACAGGGTACGAGCAGTACTTC. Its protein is CAWSGLTGYEQYF.

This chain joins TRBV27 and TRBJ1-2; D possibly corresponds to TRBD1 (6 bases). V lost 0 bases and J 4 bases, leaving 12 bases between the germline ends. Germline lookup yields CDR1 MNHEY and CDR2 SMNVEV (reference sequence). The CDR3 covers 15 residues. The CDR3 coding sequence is TGTGCCAGCAGTTTATCGGGGGGGGCGCGCTATGGCTACACCTTC. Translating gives CASSLSGGARYGYTF.

CDR3: CASSRMRGDTQYF. The DNA of the CDR3 is TGTGCCAGCAGCAGGATGCGGGGAGATACGCAGTATTTT. This rearrangement joins TRBV9 to TRBJ2-3, with a possible D match to TRBD2 (6 bases). This CDR3 contains 13 residues. V was shortened by 4 bases and J by 5 bases, with 11 bases between the two germline ends. In germline, CDR1 is SGDLS, CDR2 YYNGEE.

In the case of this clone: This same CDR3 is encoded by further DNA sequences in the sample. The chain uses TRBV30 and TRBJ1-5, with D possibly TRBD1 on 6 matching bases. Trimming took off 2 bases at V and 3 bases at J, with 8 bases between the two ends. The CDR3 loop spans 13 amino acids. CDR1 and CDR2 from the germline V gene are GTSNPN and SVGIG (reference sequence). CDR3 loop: CAWSQGNNQPQHF. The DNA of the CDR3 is TGTGCCTGGAGTCAGGGGAACAATCAGCCCCAGCATTTT.